This T cell receptor (beta chain) comes out of a study of T cell responses to AZD1222 COVID-19 vaccine. Per germline, CDR1 LNHDA and CDR2 SQIVND (reference sequence). This CDR3 is 17 amino acids long. J gave up 6 bases and V 4 bases, and 12 bases lay outside the gene matches. Measured with immunoSEQ multiplex PCR; TCRdb has only the in-frame clones, and not every one. Altogether about 140,000 clones are present, roughly nine tenths being singletons, with the ten largest covering around 1.5%. In the case of this clone: Its antigen is not identified.

Findings and limits, study-wide: Nearly half of the spike-specific TCRs reportedly recognize variant regions that carry no mutations. Clonal diversity was possibly underestimated, and white British individuals and females predominated among donors.

The chain links TRBV19 to TRBJ2-2; TRBD2 matches at 9 bases. The sequencing here drew on peripheral blood, taken on day 0 of AZD1222 vaccination. The source of this sequence is an adult in good health. CDR3 sequence reads: CASSSGLAGFRAGELFF. The CDR3 region has the DNA TGTGCCAGTAGTAGCGGGCTAGCGGGATTTCGGGCCGGGGAGCTGTTTTTT.